The 14 T cell receptor beta chains in this list originate from one sample, sequenced in a study of CD8+ T cells in alopecia areata. Reverse transcription of extracted RNA yielded cDNA, which provided the sequencing template. Clones were read by immunoSEQ multiplex PCR, and TCRdb kept only the in-frame ones, dropping some. The sample has around 140,000 clones, 45% to 60% seen once; the top ten hold less than 8%. What was sequenced was CD4+ T cells sorted from blood. Every receptor here comes from a human donor with alopecia areata.

V gene TRBV5-1 combines with J gene TRBJ2-2, with a possible D match to TRBD2 (6 bases). The CDR3 loop spans 17 amino acids. The V gene's germline CDR1 is SGHRS and CDR2 YFSETQ. Trimming took 5 bases from V and 2 from J, leaving 19 bases between them. CDR3 nucleotides: TGCGCCAGCAGTGAGTTCGAACCGGCGGGAAACACCGGGGAGCTGTTTTTT. Its translation: CASSEFEPAGNTGELFF.

This clone has only a few counts. The chain carries TRBV28 and TRBJ2-6; D ambiguous. The germline V and J ends were trimmed by 4 bases and 0 bases, with 7 bases remaining between them. This CDR3 is built from 15 residues. In germline, CDR1 is MDHEN, CDR2 SYDVKM. The CDR3 is CASSSTASGANVLTF. DNA of the CDR3: TGTGCCAGCAGTTCCACAGCCTCTGGGGCCAACGTCCTGACTTTC.

The CDR3 DNA reads TGTGCCAGCGGCCGCCGGGCTTGGGGTGATGGCTACACCTTC. Amino acids: CASGRRAWGDGYTF. The V gene is TRBV27, the J gene TRBJ1-2; D not resolved. The CDR3 extends over 14 amino acids. From germline, CDR1 is MNHEY and CDR2 SMNVEV (reference sequence). V lost 8 bases, J lost 6 bases, and 19 bases lay in between.

The chain recombines TRBV5-1 with TRBJ2-3; D might be TRBD1 (6 bases). V lost 8 bases, J lost 0 bases, and 13 bases lay in between. CDR3 length: 14 amino acids. Germline V CDR1 and CDR2: SGHRS, YFSETQ. CDR3 region: CASGTTPSTDTQYF. In DNA form, the CDR3 reads TGCGCCAGTGGGACAACACCTAGCACAGATACGCAGTATTTT.

The chain carries TRBV28 and TRBJ2-2; D not resolved. CDR3 length equals 15 residues. Trimming removed 8 bases at V and 3 bases at J, with 16 bases between. Germline CDR1 MDHEN, CDR2 SYDVKM. For the CDR3, the DNA is TGTGCCAGCCTTCACGCTAGACCGGACACCGGGGAGCTGTTTTTT. Translation gives CASLHARPDTGELFF.

This clone was counted only a few times. The rearrangement joins TRBV20-1 to TRBJ2-5; the D is unclear. V was shortened by 2 bases and J by 5 bases, with 6 bases between the two germline ends. This CDR3 has 11 amino acids. The germline V gene has CDR1 DFQATT and CDR2 SNEGSKA (reference sequence). CDR3 coding DNA: TGCAGTGCTAGATTGTCGGAGACCCAGTACTTC. This encodes CSARLSETQYF.

The chain has TRBV29-1 and TRBJ2-1; possibly TRBD1 for D (6 bases). Germline V gene sequence: CDR1 SQVTM, CDR2 ANQGSEA. Trimming took off 7 bases at V and 4 bases at J, with 11 bases between the two ends. The CDR3 has 12 amino acids. The CDR3 DNA reads as TGCAGCGGCCGGACAGTATACAATGAGCAGTTCTTC. Its translation: CSGRTVYNEQFF.

This clone appeared a few times. This sequence joins TRBV29-1 and TRBJ2-3; TRBD2 matches 7 bases. Per the germline V gene, CDR1 is SQVTM and CDR2 is ANQGSEA. The ends lost 7 bases at V and 5 bases at J; junction bases unmatched: 3. This CDR3 is 11 amino acids long. The CDR3 sequence is CSGKRGDTQYF. The CDR3 bases are TGCAGCGGAAAGCGGGGAGATACGCAGTATTTT.

This clone came up a few times. The chain joins TRBV7-9 to TRBJ2-5; D call uncertain. The germline CDR1 and CDR2 sequences are SEHNR and FQNEAQ (reference sequence). CDR3 size: 14 residues. V lost 1 base, J lost 1 base, and 7 bases lay in between. The CDR3 loop is CASSLGQSQETQYF. Written as DNA, the CDR3 is TGTGCCAGCAGCTTAGGGCAGAGCCAAGAGACCCAGTACTTC.

Only a few counts were recorded for this clone. The rearrangement uses TRBV25-1 and TRBJ2-7, with a weak D call TRBD1 (5 bases). This CDR3 spans 14 amino acids. CDR1 and CDR2 (germline): MGHDK, SYGVNS. V was pared by 7 bases and J by 0 bases, with 13 bases between. CDR3 bases: TGTGCCAGCAATGGTGGGGCCTACTCCTACGAGCAGTACTTC. This translates into CASNGGAYSYEQYF.

This sequence joins TRBV7-9 and TRBJ2-1; D assignment may be TRBD1 or TRBD2 (8 bases each). CDR1 is SEHNR and CDR2 is FQNEAQ in the germline V gene (reference sequence). The CDR3 is made up of 18 amino acids. V lost 4 bases, J lost 7 bases, and 26 bases lay in between. This CDR3 is CASSSGTGLAGLSNEQFF. In DNA form, the CDR3 reads TGTGCCAGCAGCTCAGGGACAGGCCTAGCGGGCCTATCTAATGAGCAGTTCTTC.

The CDR3 loop is CASSLGNQPQHF. The CDR3 region has the DNA TGTGCCAGCAGCTTAGGGAATCAGCCCCAGCATTTT. The chain couples TRBV7-9 to TRBJ1-5; D unresolved. This CDR3 is 12 amino acids long. CDR1 is SEHNR, CDR2 FQNEAQ, per germline (reference sequence). Trimming took 1 base from V and 4 from J, leaving 2 bases between them.

This clone has only a few counts. This chain joins TRBV28 and TRBJ2-7; D gene unclear. Germline V gives CDR1 MDHEN, CDR2 SYDVKM. V lost 5 bases to trimming and J lost 4 bases, with 6 bases between them. This CDR3 region has 11 residues. The CDR3 region is CASSPKYEQYF. CDR3 DNA: TGTGCCAGCAGTCCGAAATACGAGCAGTACTTC.

This clone was detected a few times. The chain is built from TRBV19 and TRBJ2-7, with D unclear. V lost 5 bases, J lost 4 bases, and 15 bases lay in between. The CDR3 consists of 14 residues. Per the germline V gene, CDR1 is LNHDA and CDR2 is SQIVND (reference sequence). The CDR3 coding sequence is TGTGCCAGTAGTCCGTCAGTGTATGATTACGAGCAGTACTTC. Translation gives CASSPSVYDYEQYF.